These T cell receptor beta chains were read from a single sample in a study of CXCR3-negative and CXCR3-positive naive CD8 T cells. TCRdb re-analyzed the 5' RACE reads; it lists each CDR3 protein once, without DNA. The data include some 130,000 distinct CDR3 sequences; the top ten clones carry about 0.62%. The sequenced material came from naive CXCR3+ CD8+ T cells from blood. The receptors were sampled from a human donor in good health. Some clones in this sample may be carry-over from other donors' samples. Each CDR3 is given with its conserved first and last residue.

cdr3_aa: CASSGLQDEQLF
j_call: TRBJ2-1
cdr3_length: 12
v_call: TRBV6-1

cdr3_aa: CASSGELAGLQETQYF
j_call: TRBJ2-5
cdr3_length: 16
v_call: TRBV5-5

cdr3_aa: CASSKDVGKKSRRAGANVLTF
j_call: TRBJ2-6
cdr3_length: 21
v_call: TRBV21-1

cdr3_aa: CSVEDIRTGSNIQYF
j_call: TRBJ2-4
cdr3_length: 15
v_call: TRBV29-1

cdr3_aa: CSVETSSGRGSDTQYF
j_call: TRBJ2-3
cdr3_length: 16
v_call: TRBV29-1

cdr3_aa: CASSFGQGFAGNTIYF
j_call: TRBJ1-3
cdr3_length: 16
v_call: TRBV12-3/TRBV12-4

cdr3_aa: CASSPRRDRGQETQYF
j_call: TRBJ2-5
cdr3_length: 16
v_call: TRBV7-2

cdr3_aa: CASMRQNTGELFF
j_call: TRBJ2-2
cdr3_length: 13
v_call: TRBV27

cdr3_aa: CAISEGTGVRRDEQFF
j_call: TRBJ2-1
cdr3_length: 16
v_call: TRBV10-3

cdr3_aa: CSVEGRYQGNYGYTF
j_call: TRBJ1-2
cdr3_length: 15
v_call: TRBV29-1

cdr3_aa: CASSLGPFGTGMNTEAFF
j_call: TRBJ1-1
cdr3_length: 18
v_call: TRBV5-6

cdr3_aa: CASSLGTSGSHTGELFF
j_call: TRBJ2-2
cdr3_length: 17
v_call: TRBV7-7

cdr3_aa: CSVDSYRENSYEQYF
j_call: TRBJ2-7
cdr3_length: 15
v_call: TRBV29-1

cdr3_aa: CASSERTVTNFEQYF
j_call: TRBJ2-7
cdr3_length: 15
v_call: TRBV5-1

cdr3_aa: CASSERIGRYNEQFF
j_call: TRBJ2-1
cdr3_length: 15
v_call: TRBV2

cdr3_aa: CASSLLGENEQFF
j_call: TRBJ2-1
cdr3_length: 13
v_call: TRBV11-3

cdr3_aa: CASRRGGNTEAFF
j_call: TRBJ1-1
cdr3_length: 13
v_call: TRBV7-9

cdr3_aa: CSARDSGNGYTF
j_call: TRBJ1-2
cdr3_length: 12
v_call: TRBV20-1

cdr3_aa: CASSLNPGLAYNEQFF
j_call: TRBJ2-1
cdr3_length: 16
v_call: TRBV6-2/TRBV6-3

cdr3_aa: CASSFPGPGNTIYF
j_call: TRBJ1-3
cdr3_length: 14
v_call: TRBV5-6

cdr3_aa: CASSYSKARGFNTGELFF
j_call: TRBJ2-2
cdr3_length: 18
v_call: TRBV6-5